Listed below are T cell receptor beta chains from one sample, sequenced in a study of blood T cell repertoires in COVID-19. Data came from immunoSEQ multiplex PCR; TCRdb stores just in-frame clones and leaves some out. The data contain 110,000 or so clones, more than 75% of them singletons. Sequencing input: peripheral blood. The receptors stem from a man aged 35 to 55 with acute or convalescent COVID-19. CDR3s include the opening cysteine and the closing phenylalanine or tryptophan. Each record gives: D gene, J gene, V gene, CDR3 length, clone size, CDR3 DNA, CDR3 protein. A D gene is named only where the DNA matches it firmly. The size entry is marked missing in some rows and otherwise reads once, few, many or a size class.

- TRBJ1-2 TRBV29-1 16 - TGCAGCGCCCCGAGGTTGGGTTCGGGGATCGACTATGGCTACACCTTC CSAPRLGSGIDYGYTF
TRBD2 TRBJ2-2 TRBV5-4 15 - TGTGCCAGCAGCTTGAAGCCTAGCGGGGTCGGGGAGCTGTTTTTT CASSLKPSGVGELFF
- TRBJ1-2 TRBV6-1 14 - TGTGCCAGCAGTGAAGTTCGGGGTTTGGGAGGCTACACCTTC CASSEVRGLGGYTF
TRBD1 TRBJ2-7 TRBV5-5 17 - TGTGCCAGCAGCCCATCACCGGGACAGGGCCTGACCTACGAGCAGTACTTC CASSPSPGQGLTYEQYF
TRBD1 TRBJ2-7 TRBV24-1 11 once TGTGCCACCAGTGACGCAGGGGGCTTTCACTTC CATSDAGGFHF
- TRBJ1-2 TRBV18 13 - TGTGCCAGCTCACCGGGGGAGGTGTACGGCTACACCTTC CASSPGEVYGYTF
- TRBJ2-5 TRBV24-1 16 - TGTGCCACCAGTGATTTCGGAGGGACCATACAAGAGACCCAGTACTTC CATSDFGGTIQETQYF
TRBD1 TRBJ1-5 TRBV4-2 17 few TGTGCCAGCAGCCAAGATGATCCCGGGACAGGGTCTCAGCCCCAGCATTTT CASSQDDPGTGSQPQHF
TRBD2 TRBJ2-3 TRBV6-5 15 few TGTGCCAGCAGTAATAGCGGGGCCGGCACAGATACGCAGTATTTT CASSNSGAGTDTQYF
- TRBJ2-2 TRBV21-1 17 - TGTGCCAGCAGCAAAGGGAGGGGACTAGCGGATACCGGGGAGCTGTTTTTT CASSKGRGLADTGELFF
TRBD2 TRBJ2-7 TRBV10-2 14 few TGCGCCAGCAGTCCGTCTAGCGGGGTCTACGAGCAGTACTTC CASSPSSGVYEQYF
- TRBJ2-3 TRBV18 17 - TGTGCCAGCTCACCACTGGGTCCCGGGGGGCCGGGAGATACGCAGTATTTT CASSPLGPGGPGDTQYF
TRBD1 TRBJ2-1 TRBV19 13 - TGTGCCAGTAGTATTGGGACAGGGGTATTGTGGTTCTTC CASSIGTGVLWFF
TRBD1 TRBJ1-5 TRBV15 16 - TGTGCCACCAGCAGAGACCGGGACAGGGGGGATCAGCCCCAGCATTTT CATSRDRDRGDQPQHF
TRBD1 TRBJ2-7 TRBV10-1 13 - TGCGCCAGCCCACGGACAGGGCCCTACGAGCAGTACTTC CASPRTGPYEQYF
- TRBJ2-7 TRBV3-1/TRBV3-2 12 - TGTGCCAGCCCCGAAATGAGGAGAGAGCAGTACTTC CASPEMRREQYF
TRBD1 TRBJ1-2 TRBV11-2 15 - TGTGCCAGCAGCCCGACAGGACAGGGTAACTATGGCTACACCTTC CASSPTGQGNYGYTF
TRBD2 TRBJ2-1 TRBV25-1 14 - TGTGCCAGCCTCGGGACTAGCGGGGGGAATGAGCAGTTCTTC CASLGTSGGNEQFF
- TRBJ2-2 TRBV7-7 15 few TGTGCCAGCAGCCCCGGGTTTCAGAACACCGGGGAGCTGTTTTTT CASSPGFQNTGELFF
TRBD1 TRBJ2-3 TRBV6-5 16 - TGTGCCAGCAGTTACTATGGGACAGGGTTTACAGATACGCAGTATTTT CASSYYGTGFTDTQYF
TRBD1 TRBJ2-4 TRBV19 15 - TGTGCCAGTAGTACACCACCGACAGGGAAAAACATTCAGTACTTC CASSTPPTGKNIQYF